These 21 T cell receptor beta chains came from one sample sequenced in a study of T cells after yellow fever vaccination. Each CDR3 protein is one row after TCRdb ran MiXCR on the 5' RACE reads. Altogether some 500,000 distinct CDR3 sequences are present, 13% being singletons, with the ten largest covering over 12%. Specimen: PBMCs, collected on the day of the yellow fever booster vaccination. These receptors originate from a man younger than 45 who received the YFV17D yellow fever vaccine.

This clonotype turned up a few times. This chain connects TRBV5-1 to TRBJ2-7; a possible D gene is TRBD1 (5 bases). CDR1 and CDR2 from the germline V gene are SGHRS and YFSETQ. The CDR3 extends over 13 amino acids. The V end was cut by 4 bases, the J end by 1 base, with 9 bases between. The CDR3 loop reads CASSVTVSYEQYF. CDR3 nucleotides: TGCGCCAGCAGCGTGACAGTATCCTACGAGCAGTACTTC.

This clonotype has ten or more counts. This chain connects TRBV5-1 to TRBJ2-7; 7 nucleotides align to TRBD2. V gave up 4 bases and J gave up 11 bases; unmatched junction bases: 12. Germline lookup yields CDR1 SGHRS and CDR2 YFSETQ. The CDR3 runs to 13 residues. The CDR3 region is CASSLREEGSKYF. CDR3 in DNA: TGCGCCAGCAGCCTCCGGGAGGAGGGAAGCAAGTACTTC.

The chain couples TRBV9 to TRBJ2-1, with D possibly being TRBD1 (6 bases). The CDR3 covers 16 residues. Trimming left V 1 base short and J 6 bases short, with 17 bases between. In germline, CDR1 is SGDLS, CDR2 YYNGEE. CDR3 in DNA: TGTGCCAGCAGCGTAAAGGGACAAGGGTGGATCAATGAGCAGTTCTTC. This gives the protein CASSVKGQGWINEQFF.

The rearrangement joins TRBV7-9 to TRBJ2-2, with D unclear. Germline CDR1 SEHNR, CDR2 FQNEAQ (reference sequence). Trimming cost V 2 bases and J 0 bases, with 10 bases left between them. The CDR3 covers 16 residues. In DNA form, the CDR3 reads TGTGCCAGCAGCTTATACCCGACGGCGAACACCGGGGAGCTGTTTTTT. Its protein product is CASSLYPTANTGELFF.

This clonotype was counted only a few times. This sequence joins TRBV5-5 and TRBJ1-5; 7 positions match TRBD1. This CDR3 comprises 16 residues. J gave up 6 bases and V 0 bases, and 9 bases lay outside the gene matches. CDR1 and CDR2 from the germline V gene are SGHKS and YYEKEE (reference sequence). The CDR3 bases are TGTGCCAGCAGCTTGGCGGTCGGGACAGAAGGTCAGCCCCAGCATTTT. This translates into CASSLAVGTEGQPQHF. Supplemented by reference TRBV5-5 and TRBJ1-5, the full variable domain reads DAGVTQSPTHLIKTRGQQVTLRCSPISGHKSVSWYQQVLGQGPQFIFQYYEKEERGRGNFPDRFSARQFPNYSSELNVNALLLGDSALYLCASSLAVGTEGQPQHFGDGTRLSIL.

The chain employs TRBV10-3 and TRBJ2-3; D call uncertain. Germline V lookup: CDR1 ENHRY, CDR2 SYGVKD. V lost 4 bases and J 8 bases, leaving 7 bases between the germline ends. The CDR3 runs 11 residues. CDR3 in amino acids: CAISAPGTQYF. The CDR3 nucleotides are TGTGCCATCAGTGCCCCGGGTACGCAGTATTTT.

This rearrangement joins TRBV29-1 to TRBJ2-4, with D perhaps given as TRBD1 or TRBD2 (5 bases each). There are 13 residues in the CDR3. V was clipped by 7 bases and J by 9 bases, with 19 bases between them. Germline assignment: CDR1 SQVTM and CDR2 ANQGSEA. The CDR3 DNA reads TGCAGCGGGGGTGGGGGTGTCAATATCATTCAGTACTTC. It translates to CSGGGGVNIIQYF.

The CDR3 DNA reads TGCAGTGCTAGCGAGACAGGCAATCAGCCCCAGCATTTT. This codes for CSASETGNQPQHF. V usage is TRBV20-1 and J usage is TRBJ1-5, with D possibly TRBD1 on 5 matching bases. Germline V lookup: CDR1 DFQATT, CDR2 SNEGSKA (reference sequence). The CDR3 extends over 13 amino acids. Trimming left V 3 bases short and J 2 bases short, with 8 bases between.

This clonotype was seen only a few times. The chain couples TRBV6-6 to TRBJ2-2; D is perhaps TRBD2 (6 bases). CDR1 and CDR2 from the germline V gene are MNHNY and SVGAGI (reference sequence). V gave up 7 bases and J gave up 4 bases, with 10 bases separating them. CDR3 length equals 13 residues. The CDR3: CASKAGITGELFF. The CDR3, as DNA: TGTGCCAGCAAAGCGGGCATCACCGGGGAGCTGTTTTTT.

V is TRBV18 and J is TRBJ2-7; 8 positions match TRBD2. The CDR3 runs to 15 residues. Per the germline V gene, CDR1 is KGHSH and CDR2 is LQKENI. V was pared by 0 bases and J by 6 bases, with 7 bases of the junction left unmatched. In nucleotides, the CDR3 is TGTGCCAGCTCACCACCGATTATGGCGGGGGGCGAGCAGTACTTC. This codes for CASSPPIMAGGEQYF.

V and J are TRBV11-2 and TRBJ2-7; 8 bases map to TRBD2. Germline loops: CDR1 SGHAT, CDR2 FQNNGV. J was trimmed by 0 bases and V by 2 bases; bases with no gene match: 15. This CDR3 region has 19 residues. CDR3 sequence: CASSLLRGWKREPSYEQYF. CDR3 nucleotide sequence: TGTGCCAGCAGCTTATTACGTGGATGGAAGCGGGAGCCCTCCTACGAGCAGTACTTC.

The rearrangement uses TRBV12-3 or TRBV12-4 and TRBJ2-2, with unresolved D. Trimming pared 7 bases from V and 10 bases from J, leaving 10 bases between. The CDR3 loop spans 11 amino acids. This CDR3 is CASTLAEELFF. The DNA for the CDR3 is TGTGCCAGCACCCTCGCGGAGGAGCTGTTTTTT.

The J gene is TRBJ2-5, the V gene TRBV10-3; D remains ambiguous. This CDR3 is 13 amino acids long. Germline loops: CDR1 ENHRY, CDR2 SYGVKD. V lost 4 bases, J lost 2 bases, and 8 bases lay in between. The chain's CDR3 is CAISATAQETQYF. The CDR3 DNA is TGTGCCATCAGTGCGACGGCACAAGAGACCCAGTACTTC.

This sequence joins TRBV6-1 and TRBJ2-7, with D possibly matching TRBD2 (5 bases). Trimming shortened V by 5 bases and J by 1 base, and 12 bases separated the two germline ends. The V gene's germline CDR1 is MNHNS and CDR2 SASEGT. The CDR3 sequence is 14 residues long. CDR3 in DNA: TGTGCCAGCAGTACGGCCGGCGGGTCCTACGAGCAGTACTTC. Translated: CASSTAGGSYEQYF.

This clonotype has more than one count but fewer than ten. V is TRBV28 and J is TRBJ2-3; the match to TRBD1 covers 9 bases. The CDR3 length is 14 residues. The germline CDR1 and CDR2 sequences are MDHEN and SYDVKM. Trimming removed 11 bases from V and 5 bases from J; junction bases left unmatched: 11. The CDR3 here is CAVLTGQGRDTQYF. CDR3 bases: TGTGCCGTCCTAACGGGACAGGGAAGAGATACGCAGTATTTT.

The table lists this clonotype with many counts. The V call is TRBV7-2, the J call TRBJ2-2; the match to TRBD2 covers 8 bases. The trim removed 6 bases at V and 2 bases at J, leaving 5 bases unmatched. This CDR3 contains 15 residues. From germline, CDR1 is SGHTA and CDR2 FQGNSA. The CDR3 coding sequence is TGTGCCAGCAGTTTCGGACTAGCTAACACCGGGGAGCTGTTTTTT. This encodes CASSFGLANTGELFF.

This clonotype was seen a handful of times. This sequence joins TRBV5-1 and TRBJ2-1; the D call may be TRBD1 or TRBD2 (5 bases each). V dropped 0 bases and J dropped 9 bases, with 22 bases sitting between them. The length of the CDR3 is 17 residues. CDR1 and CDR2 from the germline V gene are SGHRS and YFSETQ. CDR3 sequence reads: CASSLEPSPGLASEQFF. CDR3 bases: TGCGCCAGCAGCTTGGAACCCTCTCCAGGGCTAGCTAGTGAGCAGTTCTTC.

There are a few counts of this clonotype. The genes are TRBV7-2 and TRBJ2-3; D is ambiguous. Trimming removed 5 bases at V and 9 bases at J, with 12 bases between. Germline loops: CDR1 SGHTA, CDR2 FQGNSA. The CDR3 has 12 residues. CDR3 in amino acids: CASSPSLATQYF. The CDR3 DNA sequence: TGTGCCAGCAGCCCAAGTTTAGCCACGCAGTATTTT.

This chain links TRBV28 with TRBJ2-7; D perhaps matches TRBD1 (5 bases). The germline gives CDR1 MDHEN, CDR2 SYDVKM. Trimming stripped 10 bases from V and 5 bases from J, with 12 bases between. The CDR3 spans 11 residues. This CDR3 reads CATTDRNEQYF. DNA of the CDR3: TGTGCCACCACTGACAGAAACGAGCAGTACTTC. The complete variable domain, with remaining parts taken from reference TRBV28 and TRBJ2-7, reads DVKVTQSSRYLVKRTGEKVFLECVQDMDHENMFWYRQDPGLGLRLIYFSYDVKMKEKGDIPEGYSVSREKKERFSLILESASTNQTSMYLCATTDRNEQYFGPGTRLTVT.

DNA of the CDR3: TGCAGTGCTAGAGATACCGGACAGGGTCCGTACGAGCAGTACTTC. It translates to CSARDTGQGPYEQYF. The chain is built from TRBV20-1 and TRBJ2-7; 8 nucleotides align to TRBD1. Germline assignment: CDR1 DFQATT and CDR2 SNEGSKA (reference sequence). The CDR3 is 15 residues long. The V segment lost 0 bases and the J segment 4 bases; nucleotides outside the gene matches: 8.

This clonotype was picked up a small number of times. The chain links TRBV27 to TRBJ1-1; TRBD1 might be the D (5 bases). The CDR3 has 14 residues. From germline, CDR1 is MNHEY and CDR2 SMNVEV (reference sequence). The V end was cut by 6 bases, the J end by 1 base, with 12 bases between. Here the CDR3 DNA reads TGTGCCAGCAGCTGGGCAGGGTGGAACACTGAAGCTTTCTTT. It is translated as CASSWAGWNTEAFF.